One and the same sample provided the 12 T cell receptor beta chains below, sequenced in a study of blood T cell repertoires in COVID-19. The table came from immunoSEQ multiplex PCR; TCRdb's copy has only in-frame clones and leaves some out. The sample yields 220,000 or so clones, roughly 90% seen once. Material: peripheral blood. The receptors derive from a man aged 55 to 70 with COVID-19, enrolled during active disease.

The chain combines TRBV4-3 with TRBJ2-7, with 8 bases identical to TRBD1. Germline V CDR1 and CDR2: LGHNA, YSLEER. With V trimmed by 1 base and J by 2 bases, 4 bases remained unmatched. The CDR3 has 15 residues. Here the CDR3 DNA reads TGCGCCAGCAGCCAAGTTGGACAGGGCCCCTACGAGCAGTACTTC. Encoded protein: CASSQVGQGPYEQYF.

V usage is TRBV2 and J usage is TRBJ1-6, with a weak D call TRBD1 (6 bases). The V end lost 6 bases, the J end lost 5 bases, and 11 bases lay between the germline ends. The CDR3 consists of 14 residues. The germline V gene encodes CDR1 SNHLY and CDR2 FYNNEI. CDR3 sequence reads: CASRGTLNNSPLHF. Written as DNA, the CDR3 is TGTGCCAGCAGGGGGACATTAAATAATTCACCCCTCCACTTT.

The V call is TRBV15, the J call TRBJ2-7; D remains unclear. V lost 1 base, J lost 1 base, and 5 bases lay in between. CDR3 length equals 13 residues. Looked up from germline, CDR1 is LNHNV and CDR2 is YYDKDF (reference sequence). CDR3 loop: CATSRAQSYEQYF. CDR3 DNA sequence: TGTGCCACCAGCAGAGCTCAGTCCTACGAGCAGTACTTC.

V gene TRBV7-9 combines with J gene TRBJ1-6; D gene unclear. V was cut by 5 bases and J by 3 bases, with 14 bases left in between. The germline gives CDR1 SEHNR, CDR2 FQNEAQ (reference sequence). The CDR3 has 16 amino acids. This CDR3 reads CASSPLGAFYNSPLHF. CDR3 in DNA: TGTGCCAGCAGCCCCTTGGGCGCTTTCTATAATTCACCCCTCCACTTT.

The chain recombines TRBV5-1 with TRBJ1-1; D may be TRBD1 (5 bases). CDR1 is SGHRS and CDR2 is YFSETQ in the germline V gene. V lost 0 bases, J lost 3 bases, and 9 bases lay in between. The CDR3 spans 14 residues. CDR3 nucleotides: TGCGCCAGCAGCTTGGATGGGGACTACACTGAAGCTTTCTTT. Residues: CASSLDGDYTEAFF.

CDR3 coding DNA: TGTGCCATCAGTGAGTCTCCCACGGCGGGGCCGGATCAGCCCCAGCATTTT. Translation gives CAISESPTAGPDQPQHF. The genes are TRBV10-3 and TRBJ1-5; possible D gene TRBD1, 5 bases. Germline V gene sequence: CDR1 ENHRY, CDR2 SYGVKD. The CDR3 runs to 17 residues. V was clipped by 0 bases and J by 5 bases, with 17 bases between them.

This clone has only one observation. The chain combines TRBV10-2 with TRBJ2-3; D might be TRBD1 (6 bases). The germline V gene has CDR1 WSHSY and CDR2 SAAADI. This CDR3 is 13 amino acids long. V shed 8 bases and J shed 1 base, with 10 bases lying between them. In DNA, the CDR3 is TGCGCCAGCCGGACAGACGGCACAGATACGCAGTATTTT. Its protein is CASRTDGTDTQYF.

This chain joins TRBV19 and TRBJ2-1; 7 nucleotides align to TRBD1. Germline V gives CDR1 LNHDA, CDR2 SQIVND (reference sequence). There are 16 residues in the CDR3. With V trimmed by 8 bases and J by 0 bases, 10 bases remained unmatched. CDR3 sequence: CASGYRTGGSYNEQFF. The CDR3 DNA reads TGTGCCAGTGGGTATCGGACAGGTGGCTCCTACAATGAGCAGTTCTTC.

This sequence joins TRBV30 and TRBJ2-1, with a possible D match to TRBD1 (5 bases). The CDR3 length is 12 residues. CDR1 and CDR2 from the germline V gene are GTSNPN and SVGIG (reference sequence). With 1 base removed from V and 9 bases from J, the gap between germline ends came to 10 bases. CDR3 in amino acids: CAWSGVGVEQFF. The DNA of the CDR3 is TGTGCCTGGAGTGGGGTAGGGGTTGAGCAGTTCTTC.

Of note for this clone: Other DNA sequences in the sample encode the same CDR3. The chain links TRBV5-1 to TRBJ1-2, with 10 bases matching TRBD1. The CDR3 runs 14 residues. With V trimmed by 4 bases and J by 2 bases, 2 bases remained unmatched. Germline CDR1 is SGHRS and CDR2 is YFSETQ. The CDR3 coding sequence is TGCGCCAGCAGCCCGACAGGGGGCAACTATGGCTACACCTTC. This gives the protein CASSPTGGNYGYTF.

The J gene is TRBJ2-7, the V gene TRBV5-1; no definite D call. Looked up from germline, CDR1 is SGHRS and CDR2 is YFSETQ. The CDR3 covers 12 residues. Trimming removed 4 bases from V and 3 bases from J, with 8 bases in between. DNA for the CDR3: TGCGCCAGCAGCGCGCAAGACTACGAGCAGTACTTC. Its protein product is CASSAQDYEQYF. The full variable domain, with the rest looked up from reference TRBV5-1 and TRBJ2-7, is KAGVTQTPRYLIKTRGQQVTLSCSPISGHRSVSWYQQTPGQGLQFLFEYFSETQRNKGNFPGRFSGRQFSNSRSEMNVSTLELGDSALYLCASSAQDYEQYFGPGTRLTVT.

J is TRBJ1-1 and V is TRBV30; 9 bases match TRBD1. V lost 3 bases, J lost 5 bases, and 4 bases stayed unmatched. The CDR3 spans 13 residues. Germline V lookup: CDR1 GTSNPN, CDR2 SVGIG (reference sequence). CDR3 residues: CAWSTGGKTEAFF. The CDR3 DNA is TGTGCCTGGAGCACAGGGGGCAAGACTGAAGCTTTCTTT.